The sequence of this TCR beta chain was determined in a study of cytomegalovirus exposure and HLA in healthy donors (dated by TCRdb to the late 2010s). Regarding the research as a whole: According to an earlier analysis of 550 to 750 of the donors, 150 million to 200 million T cells yielded 120 million or so unique TCR beta sequences and about 300 Gb of sequence data. About 320 gigabases of sequencing data and roughly 90 million unique TCR sequences were included in an early release covering about 600 HLA-typed donors. The genetic ancestry cluster associated with self-reported Caucasian donors included approximately 85% of the roughly 390 genotyped donors. The study was designed to test whether signatures of past pathogen exposure could be identified by cataloging public T cell receptors. The T cell repertoires of 666 subjects were profiled by immunosequencing and related to cytomegalovirus serostatus. A separate validation cohort of roughly 110 different subjects was used in addition to the roughly 700-subject first cohort. High-throughput TCR immunosequencing, statistical association of individual TCRs with disease status, and machine learning were combined to predict cytomegalovirus infection status. A later analysis re-examined previously published TCR beta repertoires from more than 650 donors and added high-resolution HLA genotyping to investigate patterns of TCR occurrence. In the later analysis, no new phenotypic data were used to find candidate immune exposures; instead, reliance was placed on TCR beta sequences and their occurrence across donors. In an earlier analysis of about 590 of the donors, high-throughput TCR beta sequencing was used to judge whether each TCR beta V gene segment behaved as functional or pseudogenic. Alongside the repertoire data, information on donor age, sex, ethnicity and CMV serostatus was compiled. In a later genetic analysis, genome-wide SNP genotypes for about three fifths of the roughly 670 donors were used, and that subset was treated as a discovery cohort. All discovery cohort repertoires had been generated using a single sequencing platform. HLA typing included class I and class II loci at four-digit resolution. The number of donors typed differed by locus, with roughly 620-640 for A, B, C, DRB1 and DQB1, around 500 for DQA1, 600 to 610 for DPA1, and under 490 for DPB1. Roughly 5 DR-DQ haplotypes were handled as single units for association and clustering because linkage in the cohort was strong. On average, roughly 240,000 unique TCR beta nucleotide sequences were sequenced per donor among some 430 genotyped donors of the cohort, with roughly 18% of those sequences being non-productive.

The paper's findings and limits, for the study overall: A later genetic analysis reported fewer N-insertions in productive TCRs among donors in an Asian-associated ancestry cluster than the roughly 620-donor mean. Because some donors lacked HLA typing at each locus, the association tests relied only on the typed subset. In both the original and validation cohorts, the classifier was reported to diagnose cytomegalovirus status with high specificity and sensitivity. A later analysis associated 16,951 TCR beta sequences with specific HLA alleles at a false discovery rate of 0.05. According to a later analysis, parvovirus B19, influenza, CMV and Epstein-Barr virus appeared linked to several top co-occurrence clusters. In a later genetic analysis, a missense DCLRE1C variant was associated with V-gene and J-gene trimming of TCR beta chains, and the association was replicated in an independent cohort. A few of the identified cytomegalovirus-associated TCR beta chains were confirmed in vitro to be specific for cytomegalovirus antigens. The earlier analysis of almost 600 of the donors excluded some 16 rarely observed V segments, including chromosome 9 orphons, because counts were too low. A later analysis found that most CMV-associated TCR beta chains appeared HLA-restricted, with HLA associations seemingly driven largely by CMV exposure. The study listed over 150 TCR beta chains as associated with cytomegalovirus. A further reported finding was that TCR beta sequences accurately predicted the HLA-A and HLA-B alleles for most subjects in the first cohort. For the cohort, immune exposure information was limited to CMV serostatus. An earlier analysis of approximately 500 of the donors showed that most TCR beta V segments appeared in productive rearrangements either about 90% or about 30% of the time, which broadly matched IMGT annotations. In a later analysis, TCR association rates were found to vary across HLA loci, with the most associated TCRs seen for DRB1 alleles and the fewest for HLA-C alleles. The sequencing pipeline was judged likely to have produced a cluster of highly shared sequence variants as a technical artifact. Most TCR sequences were observed very rarely across donors, whereas some public TCRs were present in many individuals. The authors suggested that the approach could potentially be generalized to other disease states and immunological phenotypes. In a later analysis, HLA-associated TCR beta chains showed more clonal expansion and lower generation probabilities than non-associated chains that were equally common. In this cohort, only TCR beta chains were sequenced, and detectable features were limited by the absence of alpha or paired-chain data. Strong co-occurrence of HLA alleles, especially DR and DQ, made assigning TCR associations to individual alleles difficult. Roughly uniform sequencing depth across donors was assumed in presence/absence analyses, although this assumption may not hold. Correlated functional status among segregating V segments might be attributable to linkage disequilibrium, but an unknown experimental factor could not be ruled out.

The cohort consisted of approximately 690 healthy bone marrow donors. At the time of sampling, all cohort members were nominally healthy, though unrecorded immune exposures were likely present. The donor was CMV seronegative and was included in the group of 352 seronegative cohort members. Every donor gave a peripheral blood sample, and the peripheral blood mononuclear cells from that sample were used for TCR beta sequencing. The Qiagen DNeasy Blood Extraction Kit was used to extract genomic DNA from the blood cell samples. The protocol used for the library was the immunoSEQ multiplex PCR assay. For the multiplex PCR, a mixture combining 60 forward primers for TCR Vbeta segments and 13 reverse primers for TCR Jbeta segments was used. Amplification of the CDR3 region of rearranged TCR beta genes was performed with a multiplex PCR assay on genomic DNA. Amplified TCR beta libraries were sequenced as 87-base-pair reads on the Illumina HiSeq System. From the authors' description of their analysis: Across the roughly 700 repertoires, a later analysis counted some 81 million unique TCR beta chains, some 11 million of which were shared by at least two donors. A nearest-neighbor algorithm error-corrected the raw reads and collapsed the reads into unique sequences, merging closely related sequences to remove PCR and sequencing errors. CDR3 sequences were aligned to IMGT reference sequences to assign V, D and J gene segments. For a sequence to be retained, a match of at least six nucleotides to both a V gene segment and a J gene segment was required. A rearrangement counted as productive if the CDR3 had no stop codons and remained in frame with V and J, and every other rearrangement counted as non-productive. Following IMGT convention, CDR3 was defined as the stretch from the second conserved V-encoded cysteine up to the conserved J-encoded phenylalanine. The earlier analysis of 500 to 650 of the donors excluded any sequence lacking an unambiguous match to a single V gene segment. An earlier analysis of under 750 of the donors called V segments functional above 56.7% productive rearrangements and segregating when the between-donor standard deviation exceeded 5%. To diagnose cytomegalovirus status from the catalog of TCR beta chain sequences, a statistical classification framework was built. In a later analysis, V and J genes were assigned by comparing TCR nucleotide sequences against IMGT/GENE-DB human TR gene sequences. The TCRdist pipeline was used in a later analysis to assign CDR3 sequences and most-parsimonious VDJ recombination scenarios. In a later analysis, each TCR beta chain was defined by its CDR3 amino acid sequence together with its V-gene family, and reads without a unique V-gene family were excluded. To address suspected cross-contamination and a sequencing artifact, a later analysis removed 592 highly shared, low-generation-probability nucleotide sequences. A later analysis calculated a clonal expansion index for each public chain from normalized within-repertoire ranks of inferred template counts. A later analysis computed generation probabilities with a VDJ recombination model fitted to out-of-frame rearrangements, and checked the results against IGoR. In a later analysis, TCR-TCR, TCR-HLA and TCR-CMV co-occurrence was scored with hypergeometric tests, and a repertoire-size bias correction was applied to TCR pairs. In a later analysis, false discovery rates were estimated by permuting HLA or CMV assignments 20 times. A later analysis grouped co-occurring TCRs with DBSCAN, adding TCRdist sequence similarity when clustering within HLA-allele-positive subsets. For co-occurrence clustering, repertoires with fewer than 30,000 or more than 120,000 public chains were excluded, along with five repertoires with anomalous nucleotide sharing. The source is immuneACCESS, and TCRdb retained only in-frame sequences with V and J called. Part of the clones is not carried over; for the studies checked, unresolved V genes explain less than half of this, and the remainder is unexplained. The D gene and trimming were derived from the DNA, and the V and J assignments and clone size from that table. The sample yields about 200,000 clones; about 75% were counted once. The ten largest clonotypes hold approximately 2% of the sample.

To note about this clone: Its binding antigen is unknown. No qualities accompany the bases; no much larger clone lies one base away.

This clonotype was sampled from a male donor in good health and CMV-seronegative. The sequenced sample was PBMCs.

The nucleotide sequence is given as TGCGCCAGCAGCGAAGACAACTACGAGCAGTACTTC. It translates to CASSEDNYEQYF. The chain links TRBV5-1 with TRBJ2-7; there is no confident call for the D gene. V is shortened by 4 bases, J by 3 bases, and the region joining them spans 8 bases. The germline V gene encodes CDR1 SGHRS and CDR2 YFSETQ. Including cysteine and phenylalanine, the CDR3 has 12 amino acids. The kept DNA is CDR3 alone, 36 bases in frame from the first base. The CDR3 plus the reference TRBV5-1 and TRBJ2-7 genes for the other parts give the full variable domain: KAGVTQTPRYLIKTRGQQVTLSCSPISGHRSVSWYQQTPGQGLQFLFEYFSETQRNKGNFPGRFSGRQFSNSRSEMNVSTLELGDSALYLCASSEDNYEQYFGPGTRLTVT.